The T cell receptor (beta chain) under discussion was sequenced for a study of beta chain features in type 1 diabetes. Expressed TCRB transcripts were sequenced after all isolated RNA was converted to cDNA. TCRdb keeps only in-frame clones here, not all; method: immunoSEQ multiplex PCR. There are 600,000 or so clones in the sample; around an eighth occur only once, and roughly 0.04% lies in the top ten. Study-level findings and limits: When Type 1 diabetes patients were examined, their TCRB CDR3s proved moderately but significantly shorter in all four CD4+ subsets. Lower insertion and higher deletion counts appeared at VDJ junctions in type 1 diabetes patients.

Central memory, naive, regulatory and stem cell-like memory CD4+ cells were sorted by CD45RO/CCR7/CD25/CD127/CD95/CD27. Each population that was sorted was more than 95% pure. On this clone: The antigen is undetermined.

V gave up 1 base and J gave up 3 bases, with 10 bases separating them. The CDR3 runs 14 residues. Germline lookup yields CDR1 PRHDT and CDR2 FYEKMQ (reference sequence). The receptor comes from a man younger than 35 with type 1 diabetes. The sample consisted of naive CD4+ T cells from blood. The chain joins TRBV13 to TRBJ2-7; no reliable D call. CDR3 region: CASSLEPLSYEQYF. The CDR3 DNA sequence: TGTGCCAGCAGCTTAGAGCCCCTTAGCTACGAGCAGTACTTC.